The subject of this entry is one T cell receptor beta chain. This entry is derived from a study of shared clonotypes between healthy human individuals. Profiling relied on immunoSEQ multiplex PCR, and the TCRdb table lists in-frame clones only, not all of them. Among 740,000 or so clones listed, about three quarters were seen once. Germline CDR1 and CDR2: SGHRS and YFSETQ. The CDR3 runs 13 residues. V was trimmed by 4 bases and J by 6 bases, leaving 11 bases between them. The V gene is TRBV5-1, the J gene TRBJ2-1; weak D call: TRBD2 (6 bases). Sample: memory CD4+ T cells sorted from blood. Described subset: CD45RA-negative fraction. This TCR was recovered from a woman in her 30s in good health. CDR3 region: CASSGGLTNEQFF. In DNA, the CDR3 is TGCGCCAGCAGCGGGGGACTTACCAATGAGCAGTTCTTC.